This T cell receptor beta chain came from a study of shared clonotypes between healthy human individuals. Study-level results: Larger estimated richness was generally seen in naive subsets than in memory subsets.

Notes on this clone: Its antigen is not known.

It was at deep level that the assay was run. TCRdb keeps only in-frame clones here, not all; method: immunoSEQ multiplex PCR. The sample consists of 1.6 million or so clones, about 96% of them appearing once. With V trimmed by 5 bases and J by 5 bases, 3 bases remained unmatched. Germline V gives CDR1 MDHEN, CDR2 SYDVKM. The CDR3 is made up of 13 amino acids. Specimen: naive CD4+ T cells sorted from blood. The subset was: CD45RA+ positively selected. The sequence came from a man under 40 in good health. V gene TRBV28 combines with J gene TRBJ1-5; TRBD1 agrees at 7 bases. In DNA form, the CDR3 reads TGTGCCAGCAGTCGAGACAGGGATCAGCCCCAGCATTTT. This translates into CASSRDRDQPQHF.